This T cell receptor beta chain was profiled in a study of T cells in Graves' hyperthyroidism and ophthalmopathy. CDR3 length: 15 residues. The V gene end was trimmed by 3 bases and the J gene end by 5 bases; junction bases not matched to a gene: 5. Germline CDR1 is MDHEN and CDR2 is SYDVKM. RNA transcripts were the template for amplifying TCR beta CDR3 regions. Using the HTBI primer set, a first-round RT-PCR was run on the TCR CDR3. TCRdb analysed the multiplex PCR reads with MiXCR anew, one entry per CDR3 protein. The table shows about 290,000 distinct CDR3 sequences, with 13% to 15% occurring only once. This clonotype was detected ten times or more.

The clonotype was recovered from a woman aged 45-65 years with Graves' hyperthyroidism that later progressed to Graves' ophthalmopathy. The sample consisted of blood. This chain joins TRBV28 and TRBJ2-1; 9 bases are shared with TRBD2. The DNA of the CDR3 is TGTGCCAGCAGTTTTAGCGGGAGTGTCCACAATGAGCAGTTCTTC. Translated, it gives CASSFSGSVHNEQFF.